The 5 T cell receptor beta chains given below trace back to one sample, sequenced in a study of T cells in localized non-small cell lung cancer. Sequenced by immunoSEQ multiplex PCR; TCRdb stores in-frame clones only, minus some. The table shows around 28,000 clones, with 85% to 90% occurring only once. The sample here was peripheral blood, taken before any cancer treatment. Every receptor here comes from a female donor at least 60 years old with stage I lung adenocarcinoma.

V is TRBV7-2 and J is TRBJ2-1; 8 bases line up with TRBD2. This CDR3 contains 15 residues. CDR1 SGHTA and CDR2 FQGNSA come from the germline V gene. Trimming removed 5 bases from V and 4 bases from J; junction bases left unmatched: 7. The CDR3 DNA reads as TGTGCCAGCAGCCAAACTAGCGGAGAATACAATGAGCAGTTCTTC. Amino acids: CASSQTSGEYNEQFF.

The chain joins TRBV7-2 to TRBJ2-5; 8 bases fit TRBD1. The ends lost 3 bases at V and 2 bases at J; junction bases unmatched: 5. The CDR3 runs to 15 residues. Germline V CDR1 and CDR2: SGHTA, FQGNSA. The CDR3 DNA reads TGTGCCAGCAGCTTTGGACAGGGTGCACAAGAGACCCAGTACTTC. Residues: CASSFGQGAQETQYF.

The CDR3 coding sequence is TGTGCCAGCAGCTTCCAGGGGGCCCCTGGAAACACCATATATTTT. It is translated as CASSFQGAPGNTIYF. The chain carries TRBV7-9 and TRBJ1-3; 8 positions match TRBD1. Germline V gives CDR1 SEHNR, CDR2 FQNEAQ (reference sequence). There are 15 residues in the CDR3. With V trimmed by 3 bases and J by 2 bases, 3 bases remained unmatched.

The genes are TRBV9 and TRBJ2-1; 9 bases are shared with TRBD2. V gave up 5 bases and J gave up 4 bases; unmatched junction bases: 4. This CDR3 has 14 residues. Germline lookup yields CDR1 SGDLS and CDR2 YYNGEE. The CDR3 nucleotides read TGTGCCAGCAGGAAGACTAGCGGATACAATGAGCAGTTCTTC. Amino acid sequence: CASRKTSGYNEQFF.

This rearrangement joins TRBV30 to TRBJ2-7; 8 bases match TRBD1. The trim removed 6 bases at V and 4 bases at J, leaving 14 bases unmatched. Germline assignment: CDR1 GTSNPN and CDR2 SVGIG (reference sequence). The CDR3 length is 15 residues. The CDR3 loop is CACFQRTGNEYEQYF. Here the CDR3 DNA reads TGTGCCTGTTTCCAAAGGACAGGGAACGAGTACGAGCAGTACTTC.